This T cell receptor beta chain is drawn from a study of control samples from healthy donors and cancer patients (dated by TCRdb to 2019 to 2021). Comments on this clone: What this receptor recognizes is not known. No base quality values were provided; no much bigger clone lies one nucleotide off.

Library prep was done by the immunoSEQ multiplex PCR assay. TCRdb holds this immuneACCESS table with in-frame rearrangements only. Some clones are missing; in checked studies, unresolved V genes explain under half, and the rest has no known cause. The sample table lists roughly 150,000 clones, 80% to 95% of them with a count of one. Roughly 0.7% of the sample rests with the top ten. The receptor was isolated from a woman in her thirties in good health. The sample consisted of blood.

The DNA reads TGCGCCAGCAGCCAAGAGCTAGGCAGCTCCTACGAGCAGTACTTC. This encodes CASSQELGSSYEQYF. The chain is encoded by TRBV4-3 joined to TRBJ2-7; too little of a D gene remains to name it. The CDR3 covers 15 residues, taking in both the cysteine and the phenylalanine. This entry keeps only the CDR3 DNA: 45 bases, framed from base 1. V loses 0 bases, J loses 0 bases, and the germline ends lie 9 bases apart. Looking up the germline V gene yields CDR1 LGHNA and CDR2 YSLEER.